A single sample gave rise to the 6 T cell receptor beta chains below, sequenced in a study of diagnostic markers for celiac disease. TCRdb reprocessed the reads and keeps a single row for each CDR3 protein, giving no DNA. The specimen's table records over a thousand distinct CDR3 sequences. Sequencing was done on a sample of either unsorted cells or a sorted T cell fraction (not recorded which). These receptor sequences come from a human donor.

Its frequency marks this clonotype as medium-sized. The chain couples TRBV27 to TRBJ2-1; checking the TCRdb D call of TRBD2 is not possible without DNA. This CDR3 contains 14 residues. Per germline, CDR1 MNHEY and CDR2 SMNVEV (reference sequence). The CDR3 sequence is CATLRLAEVNEQFF.

The rearrangement uses TRBV4-2 and TRBJ2-2; TCRdb names TRBD2, which stays unverified in the absence of DNA. Germline loops: CDR1 LGHNA, CDR2 YNFKEQ. This CDR3 has 17 amino acids. This CDR3 is CASSRRPQREGTGEVFF.

This sequence joins TRBV20-1 and TRBJ2-3; there is no DNA to check the TCRdb D call of TRBD1. Germline values: CDR1 DFQATT, CDR2 SNEGSKA (reference sequence). This CDR3 is 14 amino acids long. CDR3 protein: CSASVGLWGGTQYF.

This clonotype ranks as medium-sized in terms of frequency. The chain links TRBV20-1 to TRBJ1-1; TCRdb outputs TRBD1, but without DNA this stays unchecked. The CDR3 sequence is 14 residues long. From germline, CDR1 is DFQATT and CDR2 SNEGSKA (reference sequence). CDR3 residues: CSARKDRRNTEAFF.

By frequency, this clonotype registers medium-sized. The chain joins TRBV20-1 to TRBJ2-1; the D call from TCRdb, TRBD2, cannot be confirmed without DNA. CDR1 and CDR2 from the germline V gene are DFQATT and SNEGSKA (reference sequence). The CDR3 has 15 amino acids. CDR3 residues: CSARSGTGPYNEQFF.

Judged by frequency, this clonotype is medium-sized. V and J are TRBV20-1 and TRBJ1-6. CDR1 is DFQATT, CDR2 SNEGSKA, per germline (reference sequence). CDR3 size: 15 residues. The CDR3 is CSAPDRGSYNSPLHF.